One and the same sample provided the 5 T cell receptor beta chains below, sequenced in a study of blood T cells in healthy people across ages. Combining a sample-barcoded 5' primer with a J-beta primer mix, a second PCR ran for about 7 to 11 cycles. In TCRdb, the 5' RACE reads were re-called with MiXCR into one record per CDR3 protein. Found here are fewer than 700,000 distinct CDR3 sequences, around 38% of them singletons; the top ten hold about 30%. Specimen: blood. These TCRs come from an elderly man in good health.

V and J are TRBV2 and TRBJ2-7; tentatively, D is TRBD1 or TRBD2 (5 bases each). Per the germline V gene, CDR1 is SNHLY and CDR2 is FYNNEI. The CDR3 extends over 13 amino acids. The germline V and J ends were trimmed by 8 bases and 0 bases, with 11 bases remaining between them. CDR3 in amino acids: CASPGRSSYEQYF. The CDR3 DNA reads TGTGCCAGCCCGGGACGGAGCTCCTACGAGCAGTACTTC.

The chain is built from TRBV24-1 and TRBJ2-1; D is undetermined. The germline CDR1 and CDR2 sequences are KGHDR and SFDVKD. This CDR3 is 14 amino acids long. Trimming removed 5 bases at V and 0 bases at J, with 7 bases between. Here the CDR3 reads CATSVPSSYNEQFF. The CDR3 nucleotides are TGTGCCACCAGTGTCCCGAGCTCCTACAATGAGCAGTTCTTC.

This rearrangement joins TRBV6-1 to TRBJ1-4; no clear D gene. The CDR3 contains 11 residues. V lost 3 bases and J lost 10, with 6 bases in between. In germline, CDR1 is MNHNS, CDR2 SASEGT. The CDR3 DNA reads TGTGCCAGCAGTGATGACGGAAAACTGTTTTTT. Translated, it gives CASSDDGKLFF.

Many counts were recorded for this clonotype. V and J are TRBV4-2 and TRBJ2-7; maybe TRBD2 (6 bases). Per the germline V gene, CDR1 is LGHNA and CDR2 is YNFKEQ. This CDR3 is 17 amino acids long. Between the trimmed V and J ends, which lost 2 bases and 1 base, there was a span of 18 bases. CDR3 bases: TGTGCCAGCAGCCAAACGGACCGGGGGTTCCCATCCTACGAGCAGTACTTC. It translates to CASSQTDRGFPSYEQYF.

The genes are TRBV25-1 and TRBJ1-5, with TRBD1 matching over 8 bases. The germline V gene has CDR1 MGHDK and CDR2 SYGVNS. This CDR3 comprises 14 residues. J was trimmed by 7 bases and V by 2 bases; bases with no gene match: 4. The CDR3 loop reads CASSEAGGRQPQHF. CDR3 nucleotides: TGTGCCAGCAGTGAAGCAGGGGGCAGGCAGCCCCAGCATTTT. Variable domain in full (rest from reference TRBV25-1 and TRBJ1-5): EADIYQTPRYLVIGTGKKITLECSQTMGHDKMYWYQQDPGMELHLIHYSYGVNSTEKGDLSSESTVSRIRTEHFPLTLESARPSHTSQYLCASSEAGGRQPQHFGDGTRLSIL.